The rows below give T cell receptor beta chains drawn from one sample of a study of T cell repertoires in cytomegalovirus infection. TCRdb itself ran the reads through MiXCR, one entry per CDR3 protein. The repertoire consists of over 150,000 distinct CDR3 sequences, with roughly 15% occurring once and the leading ten covering roughly a quarter. Input material: CD8+ T cells from PBMCs. These TCRs come from a human donor in good health (CMV status not recorded). Some clones in this sample may be carry-over from other donors' samples. Both conserved end residues are part of each CDR3. Each record gives: clone size, CDR3 length, D gene, V gene, J gene, CDR3 protein, CDR3 DNA. The D gene is left open where the match is weak. Expanded clones are given a class, and other clones once, few, many or no size at all.

clone_size: NA; cdr3_length: 17; d_call: TRBD1; v_call: TRBV5-6; j_call: TRBJ2-1; cdr3_aa: CASSLGPGTGEGNEQFF; cdr3_nt: TGTGCCAGCAGCTTGGGTCCCGGGACAGGAGAAGGAAATGAGCAGTTCTTC
clone_size: NA; cdr3_length: 13; d_call: NA; v_call: TRBV29-1; j_call: TRBJ2-3; cdr3_aa: CSVQADVTDTQYF; cdr3_nt: TGCAGCGTTCAGGCAGACGTCACAGATACGCAGTATTTT
clone_size: NA; cdr3_length: 13; d_call: NA; v_call: TRBV7-6; j_call: TRBJ2-7; cdr3_aa: CASSRGPLEEQYF; cdr3_nt: TGTGCCAGCAGCCGAGGACCTCTGGAGGAGCAGTACTTC
clone_size: few; cdr3_length: 18; d_call: TRBD1; v_call: TRBV6-6; j_call: TRBJ1-1; cdr3_aa: CASSELGQGTYPNTEAFF; cdr3_nt: TGTGCCAGCAGCGAACTAGGACAGGGGACATATCCGAACACTGAAGCTTTCTTT
clone_size: few; cdr3_length: 15; d_call: NA; v_call: TRBV7-9; j_call: TRBJ2-7; cdr3_aa: CASSFEGGSTYEQYF; cdr3_nt: TGTGCCAGCAGCTTTGAAGGGGGTTCCACCTACGAGCAGTACTTC
clone_size: few; cdr3_length: 14; d_call: NA; v_call: TRBV7-2; j_call: TRBJ1-1; cdr3_aa: CASSYLEKNTEAFF; cdr3_nt: TGTGCCAGCAGCTACCTAGAGAAGAACACTGAAGCTTTCTTT
clone_size: NA; cdr3_length: 12; d_call: NA; v_call: TRBV20-1; j_call: TRBJ2-7; cdr3_aa: CSATDGSYEQYF; cdr3_nt: TGCAGTGCCACGGACGGTTCCTACGAGCAGTACTTC
clone_size: NA; cdr3_length: 11; d_call: NA; v_call: TRBV4-3; j_call: TRBJ1-2; cdr3_aa: CASSHGYGYTF; cdr3_nt: TGCGCCAGCAGCCACGGATATGGCTACACCTTC
clone_size: NA; cdr3_length: 10; d_call: NA; v_call: TRBV6-2/TRBV6-3; j_call: TRBJ2-7; cdr3_aa: CASSSHEQYF; cdr3_nt: TGTGCCAGCAGTTCCCACGAGCAGTACTTC
clone_size: NA; cdr3_length: 17; d_call: NA; v_call: TRBV6-2/TRBV6-3; j_call: TRBJ2-7; cdr3_aa: CASSYALSRGREDEQYF; cdr3_nt: TGTGCCAGCAGTTACGCCCTCAGTCGGGGCAGGGAGGACGAGCAGTACTTC
clone_size: few; cdr3_length: 16; d_call: NA; v_call: TRBV25-1; j_call: TRBJ1-1; cdr3_aa: CASSEYIETPNTEAFF; cdr3_nt: TGTGCCAGCAGTGAATATATTGAGACACCTAACACTGAAGCTTTCTTT
clone_size: NA; cdr3_length: 13; d_call: TRBD1; v_call: TRBV28; j_call: TRBJ2-7; cdr3_aa: CASNGDSYYEQYF; cdr3_nt: TGTGCCAGCAATGGGGACAGCTACTACGAGCAGTACTTC
clone_size: few; cdr3_length: 17; d_call: TRBD1; v_call: TRBV7-8; j_call: TRBJ1-1; cdr3_aa: CASSLEQGGPKRGEAFF; cdr3_nt: TGTGCCAGCAGCTTAGAACAGGGGGGTCCAAAGAGGGGTGAAGCTTTCTTT
clone_size: NA; cdr3_length: 15; d_call: TRBD1; v_call: TRBV20-1; j_call: TRBJ1-5; cdr3_aa: CSVTSRTGVNQPQHF; cdr3_nt: TGCAGTGTTACATCAAGGACAGGCGTTAATCAGCCCCAGCATTTT
clone_size: NA; cdr3_length: 16; d_call: TRBD1; v_call: TRBV2; j_call: TRBJ2-1; cdr3_aa: CASRPPGQGFYNEQFF; cdr3_nt: TGTGCCAGCAGACCCCCTGGACAGGGTTTCTACAATGAGCAGTTCTTC
clone_size: few; cdr3_length: 16; d_call: NA; v_call: TRBV7-9; j_call: TRBJ1-1; cdr3_aa: CASSDSLIDMNTEAFF; cdr3_nt: TGTGCCAGCTCGGACAGCCTTATTGACATGAACACTGAAGCTTTCTTT
clone_size: NA; cdr3_length: 15; d_call: TRBD1; v_call: TRBV11-3; j_call: TRBJ2-3; cdr3_aa: CASSPWTGAADTQYF; cdr3_nt: TGTGCCAGCAGCCCATGGACAGGGGCGGCAGATACGCAGTATTTT
clone_size: NA; cdr3_length: 12; d_call: NA; v_call: TRBV7-2; j_call: TRBJ1-1; cdr3_aa: CASSLGAPEAFF; cdr3_nt: TGTGCCAGCAGCTTAGGGGCACCTGAAGCTTTCTTT
clone_size: NA; cdr3_length: 21; d_call: TRBD2; v_call: TRBV7-6; j_call: TRBJ2-1; cdr3_aa: CASSLATQLAGGRSSYNEQFF; cdr3_nt: TGTGCCAGCAGCTTAGCCACCCAACTAGCGGGGGGCCGTAGCTCCTACAATGAGCAGTTCTTC
clone_size: NA; cdr3_length: 14; d_call: TRBD1; v_call: TRBV27; j_call: TRBJ2-7; cdr3_aa: CASSSGTGLDEQYF; cdr3_nt: TGTGCCAGCAGCTCCGGGACAGGGTTGGACGAGCAGTACTTC
clone_size: few; cdr3_length: 15; d_call: NA; v_call: TRBV7-8; j_call: TRBJ2-3; cdr3_aa: CASSLKAYPTDTQYF; cdr3_nt: TGTGCCAGCAGCTTAAAGGCCTATCCCACAGATACGCAGTATTTT
clone_size: few; cdr3_length: 13; d_call: NA; v_call: TRBV20-1; j_call: TRBJ1-2; cdr3_aa: CSARVLDSYGYTF; cdr3_nt: TGCAGTGCTAGAGTACTTGACAGCTATGGCTACACCTTC
clone_size: NA; cdr3_length: 12; d_call: NA; v_call: TRBV10-1; j_call: TRBJ1-5; cdr3_aa: CASSETGQPQHF; cdr3_nt: TGCGCCAGCAGTGAGACCGGACAGCCCCAGCATTTT